The T cell receptor (beta chain) under discussion was sequenced for a study of identical twins. Study-wide points: Fewer insertions marked abundant cord blood beta clonotypes; young adult naive trended weakly, memory not at all.

TCRdb analysed the 5' RACE reads with MiXCR anew, one entry per CDR3 protein. Of about 500,000 distinct CDR3 sequences listed, approximately 15% are singletons. Germline lookup yields CDR1 SGHTA and CDR2 FQGTGA. V lost 2 bases to trimming and J lost 4 bases, with 8 bases between them. This CDR3 contains 13 residues. This clonotype came up many times. Antigen: not known. The same sample was also studied in work on yellow fever vaccine responses in identical twins.

The chain has TRBV7-3 and TRBJ1-2; no clear D. Sequenced sample: CD4+ T cells sorted from blood. This clonotype originated in a woman aged 18-29 years in good health. In nucleotides, the CDR3 is TGTGCCAGCAGCTTAGAACAGCTCTATGGCTACACCTTC. Protein product: CASSLEQLYGYTF.